A single sample is the source of the 28 T cell receptor beta chains below, sequenced in a study of regulatory T cells in long-lasting Graves disease. TCR beta libraries were built with iRepertoire HTBI primers and Arm-PCR of CDR3 regions. MiXCR, applied by TCRdb to the multiplex PCR reads, yields one record per CDR3 protein. The data contain around 400,000 distinct CDR3 sequences, 15% to 18% of them singletons. Time point given: newly diagnosed GD, antithyroid drugs for less than 3 months. PBMC-derived RNA was used for the TCR library. Source: peripheral blood mononuclear cells (PBMCs), taken at new diagnosis, from a patient treated with antithyroid drugs. The source of these receptors is a female donor with Graves disease.

This clonotype has a count of ten or more. The V call is TRBV20-1, the J call TRBJ2-1; 8 bases match TRBD2. Germline V gives CDR1 DFQATT, CDR2 SNEGSKA (reference sequence). Trimming at V came to 0 bases and at J to 6 bases, leaving 7 bases not matched to a gene. The CDR3 has 15 amino acids. The DNA for the CDR3 is TGCAGTGCTAGAGATATTTCACGGGGGGGCAATGAGCAGTTCTTC. Translation gives CSARDISRGGNEQFF.

This clonotype came up many times. One end of the junction is discordant with germline, which a read error may explain. The chain recombines TRBV9 with TRBJ2-4; TRBD2 matches at 8 bases. CDR3 length: 15 residues. The germline CDR1 and CDR2 sequences are SGDLS and YYNGEE. Here the CDR3 DNA reads TGTGCCAACAGCGTAGACAGCGGGAGTTACAACATTCAGTACTTC. Its protein is CANSVDSGSYNIQYF.

This clonotype was recorded at least ten times. The chain uses TRBV7-2 and TRBJ1-1; D remains ambiguous. CDR1 and CDR2 (germline): SGHTA, FQGNSA. The V end was cut by 3 bases, the J end by 3 bases, with 8 bases between. The CDR3 is 13 amino acids. CDR3 loop: CASSFTIDTEAFF. As DNA, the CDR3 is TGTGCCAGCAGCTTCACGATCGACACTGAAGCTTTCTTT.

This rearrangement joins TRBV20-1 to TRBJ2-7; 15 positions match TRBD2. Germline CDR1 and CDR2: DFQATT and SNEGSKA (reference sequence). This CDR3 has 18 residues. The CDR3 loop reads CSPQQGRTSGRAMDEQYF. CDR3 nucleotide sequence: TGCAGCCCTCAGCAGGGGAGGACTAGCGGGAGGGCGATGGACGAGCAGTACTTC.

This clonotype was picked up many times. The chain combines TRBV6-5 with TRBJ2-2; 7 nucleotides match TRBD2. The CDR3 is 17 amino acids. Germline V gives CDR1 MNHEY, CDR2 SVGAGI. V lost 1 base and J lost 1; bases outside the gene matches: 6. CDR3 in DNA: TGTGCCAGCAGTTACTTTGCCAGCGGGGTGAACACCGGGGAGCTGTTTTTT. Its translation is CASSYFASGVNTGELFF.

The table lists this clonotype with many counts. The chain joins TRBV20-1 to TRBJ1-2; tentatively, D is TRBD1 (5 bases). The CDR3 length is 16 residues. Germline V gene sequence: CDR1 DFQATT, CDR2 SNEGSKA (reference sequence). V dropped 0 bases and J dropped 0 bases, with 14 bases sitting between them. CDR3 in amino acids: CSARDQQGSTNYGYTF. The CDR3 region has the DNA TGCAGTGCTAGAGATCAGCAGGGCAGTACTAACTATGGCTACACCTTC.

This clonotype was seen at least ten times. V usage is TRBV28 and J usage is TRBJ1-1; unclear D gene. The CDR3 is 17 residues long. Trimming left V 2 bases short and J 0 bases short, with 16 bases between. Per the germline V gene, CDR1 is MDHEN and CDR2 is SYDVKM. In DNA, the CDR3 is TGTGCCAGCAGTTTAAAAGGGTATTCCCCCATGAACACTGAAGCTTTCTTT. This translates into CASSLKGYSPMNTEAFF.

This clonotype was found many times. This sequence joins TRBV20-1 and TRBJ2-3; TRBD2 matches 11 bases. The CDR3 is 15 residues long. Germline lookup yields CDR1 DFQATT and CDR2 SNEGSKA (reference sequence). Trimming took 3 bases from V and 4 from J; bases not matched to a gene: 6. The CDR3 is CSASSTSGSSDTQYF. The CDR3 DNA sequence: TGCAGTGCTAGTAGTACTAGCGGGAGCTCAGATACGCAGTATTTT.

The chain carries TRBV5-6 and TRBJ1-4; possibly TRBD1 for D (5 bases). Trimming left V 5 bases short and J 3 bases short, with 11 bases between. The CDR3 runs 14 residues. Germline assignment: CDR1 SGHDT and CDR2 YYEEEE. This CDR3 is CASSPDKSNEKLFF. The CDR3 region has the DNA TGTGCCAGCAGTCCGGACAAATCTAATGAAAAACTGTTTTTT.

This clonotype has ten or more counts. V usage is TRBV28 and J usage is TRBJ2-3; TRBD2 agrees at 7 bases. Germline CDR1 is MDHEN and CDR2 is SYDVKM. The junction had 14 bases not matched to a gene; V was cut back by 8 bases and J by 6 bases. The CDR3 spans 15 residues. CDR3 bases: TGTGCCAGCGAGGGAGGGGCGAGTAACGGGGATACGCAGTATTTT. This sequence encodes CASEGGASNGDTQYF.

There are a few counts of this clonotype. This chain joins TRBV10-2 and TRBJ2-3, with a tentative D call TRBD2 (5 bases). This CDR3 has 14 amino acids. Trimming left V 0 bases short and J 6 bases short, with 10 bases between. Germline loops: CDR1 WSHSY, CDR2 SAAADI. CDR3 residues: CASSESGVQDTQYF. The CDR3 DNA is TGCGCCAGCAGTGAGTCCGGGGTTCAGGATACGCAGTATTTT.

This clonotype was seen at least ten times. The chain links TRBV28 to TRBJ1-2; TRBD1 is a possible D gene (6 bases). The CDR3 totals 12 residues. CDR1 MDHEN and CDR2 SYDVKM come from the germline V gene. Trimming shortened V by 10 bases and J by 4 bases, and 13 bases separated the two germline ends. The CDR3 sequence is CATWGRGYGYTF. In DNA, the CDR3 is TGTGCCACCTGGGGGCGCGGCTATGGCTACACCTTC.

Regarding this clonotype: Germline is not matched at one junction end, which may reflect a read error. This sequence joins TRBV7-2 and TRBJ1-3, with a possible D match to TRBD1 (5 bases). The V gene's germline CDR1 is SGHTA and CDR2 FQGNSA. This CDR3 region has 16 residues. Here the CDR3 DNA reads TGTGCCAGCAGCTTAGCGCCGGGGCATGCTGGAGACACCATATATTTT. Protein sequence: CASSLAPGHAGDTIYF. Using reference TRBV7-2 and TRBJ1-3 for the parts outside the CDR3, the full variable domain is GAGVSQSPSNKVTEKGKDVELRCDPISGHTALYWYRQSLGQGLEFLIYFQGNSAPDKSGLPSDRFSAERTGGSVSTLTIQRTQQEDSAVYLCASSLAPGHAGDTIYFGEGSWLTVV.

Ten or more counts support this clonotype. The rearrangement links TRBV28 to TRBJ2-5; D gene uncertain. V was shortened by 7 bases and J by 3 bases, with 9 bases between the two germline ends. CDR1 and CDR2 (germline): MDHEN, SYDVKM. The CDR3 consists of 12 residues. CDR3 bases: TGTGCCAGCACCGCCGACAAAGAGACCCAGTACTTC. As protein: CASTADKETQYF.

This clonotype has a count of ten or more. The V and J genes are TRBV19 and TRBJ1-1; 7 bases align to TRBD1. There are 14 residues in the CDR3. Unmatched junction bases numbered 3, after V lost 4 bases and J lost 1 base. Germline V gene data show CDR1 as LNHDA and CDR2 as SQIVND (reference sequence). The chain's CDR3 is CASSTDRENTEAFF. The CDR3 DNA sequence: TGTGCCAGTAGTACCGACAGGGAGAACACTGAAGCTTTCTTT.

This clonotype was seen at least ten times. The rearrangement joins TRBV15 to TRBJ1-1; D is possibly TRBD1 (5 bases). The CDR3 spans 15 residues. V was shortened by 0 bases and J by 1 base, with 9 bases between the two germline ends. Germline assignment: CDR1 LNHNV and CDR2 YYDKDF (reference sequence). CDR3 nucleotides: TGTGCCACCAGCAGAGAGGATACAGGGAACACTGAAGCTTTCTTT. Protein product: CATSREDTGNTEAFF.

Ten or more counts support this clonotype. J is TRBJ2-2 and V is TRBV27; weak D call: TRBD1 (6 bases). Deletions cut 3 bases from V and 7 bases from J, with 18 bases between. This CDR3 contains 16 residues. Germline lookup yields CDR1 MNHEY and CDR2 SMNVEV (reference sequence). CDR3 sequence (DNA): TGTGCCAGCAGTTTGGGGCAGGGGCGTAGTAACGGGGAGCTGTTTTTT. Translation gives CASSLGQGRSNGELFF.

This clonotype was counted at least ten times. The rearrangement uses TRBV6-5 and TRBJ2-1, with 8 bases aligning to TRBD1. Germline values: CDR1 MNHEY, CDR2 SVGAGI. After removal of 2 bases from V and 5 bases from J, the junction contained 2 bases not matched to a gene. The CDR3 is made up of 14 amino acids. CDR3 nucleotides: TGTGCCAGCAGTTACCGGGACAGGAACAATGAGCAGTTCTTC. Protein: CASSYRDRNNEQFF.

This clonotype was counted ten times or more. V is TRBV20-1 and J is TRBJ2-7, with 8 bases lining up with TRBD2. This CDR3 contains 15 residues. The germline CDR1 and CDR2 sequences are DFQATT and SNEGSKA (reference sequence). Trimming at V came to 3 bases and at J to 1 base, leaving 8 bases not matched to a gene. For the CDR3, the DNA is TGCAGTGCTAGCCCCTCAGCGGGAGAATCCTACGAGCAGTACTTC. Translation: CSASPSAGESYEQYF.

There are many counts of this clonotype. The chain carries TRBV6-2 or TRBV6-3 and TRBJ2-1, with TRBD2 matching 11 bases. Germline CDR1 and CDR2: MNHEY and SVGEGT. This CDR3 comprises 16 residues. V lost 5 bases to trimming and J lost 2 bases; unmatched junction nucleotides: 5. CDR3: CASSGLAGGPYNEQFF. In nucleotides, the CDR3 is TGTGCCAGCAGTGGTCTAGCGGGGGGCCCCTACAATGAGCAGTTCTTC.

The sample holds many counts of this clonotype. The chain employs TRBV20-1 and TRBJ1-2, with TRBD1 as a possible D gene (5 bases). V was shortened by 6 bases and J by 4 bases, with 18 bases between the two germline ends. Germline lookup yields CDR1 DFQATT and CDR2 SNEGSKA (reference sequence). The CDR3 is made up of 14 amino acids. The CDR3 loop reads CSADTGQGIYGYTF. Written as DNA, the CDR3 is TGCAGTGCGGACACGGGGCAGGGAATCTATGGCTACACCTTC.

The chain couples TRBV3-1 to TRBJ2-6, with D possibly matching TRBD1 (5 bases). The germline V gene encodes CDR1 LGHDT and CDR2 YNNKEL (reference sequence). The V and J ends lost 1 base and 0 bases respectively, with 19 bases between them. This CDR3 contains 20 residues. CDR3 region: CASSQVRQPTHDSGANVLTF. CDR3 nucleotides: TGTGCCAGCAGCCAAGTAAGACAGCCCACTCACGACTCTGGGGCCAACGTCCTGACTTTC.

The V gene is TRBV11-2, the J gene TRBJ2-4, with TRBD2 matching 14 bases. The CDR3 spans 18 residues. Germline V gives CDR1 SGHAT, CDR2 FQNNGV. The junction had 6 bases not matched to a gene; V was cut back by 5 bases and J by 0 bases. CDR3 loop: CASSQTGLAGGAKNIQYF. The CDR3 coding sequence is TGTGCCAGCAGCCAAACTGGACTAGCGGGAGGAGCCAAAAACATTCAGTACTTC. Supplemented by reference TRBV11-2 and TRBJ2-4, the full variable domain reads EAGVAQSPRYKIIEKRQSVAFWCNPISGHATLYWYQQILGQGPKLLIQFQNNGVVDDSQLPKDRFSAERLKGVDSTLKIQPAKLEDSAVYLCASSQTGLAGGAKNIQYFGAGTRLSVL.

The genes are TRBV27 and TRBJ2-3, with TRBD2 identical over 11 bases. V shed 6 bases, J shed 3 bases, and the junction held 8 bases outside the gene matches. The CDR3 consists of 16 residues. Looked up from germline, CDR1 is MNHEY and CDR2 is SMNVEV (reference sequence). The chain's CDR3 is CASRRVAGGRTDTQYF. As DNA, the CDR3 is TGTGCCAGCAGGCGCGTAGCGGGGGGGCGGACAGATACGCAGTATTTT.

This clonotype was seen ten or more times. V gene TRBV30 combines with J gene TRBJ1-2; D remains unclear. Trimming took off 5 bases at V and 0 bases at J, with 10 bases between the two ends. In germline, CDR1 is GTSNPN, CDR2 SVGIG (reference sequence). The CDR3 length is 13 residues. The CDR3 region has the DNA TGTGCCTGGGCCGGTGAAGCTAACTATGGCTACACCTTC. Protein sequence: CAWAGEANYGYTF.

The J gene is TRBJ2-1, the V gene TRBV7-6; D perhaps matches TRBD2 (5 bases). The CDR3 runs to 17 residues. The germline V and J ends were trimmed by 5 bases and 1 base, with 18 bases remaining between them. Looked up from germline, CDR1 is SGHVS and CDR2 is FNYEAQ. The CDR3 region has the DNA TGTGCCAGCAGCGGAACGAGGGAGACTGGGTCCTACAATGAGCAGTTCTTC. It is translated as CASSGTRETGSYNEQFF.

This clonotype was seen repeatedly, ten times or more. DNA for the CDR3: TGTGCCAGCAGACGGGAGGGGGACACTGAAGCTTTCTTT. It is translated as CASRREGDTEAFF. This rearrangement joins TRBV6-1 to TRBJ1-1; D perhaps matches TRBD1 (6 bases). Germline CDR1 and CDR2: MNHNS and SASEGT. V shed 6 bases and J shed 3 bases, with 11 bases lying between them. The CDR3 runs to 13 residues.

As concerns this clonotype: A much larger clone lies a single base off, so this may be a read error. The rearrangement links TRBV5-1 to TRBJ2-7; D gene unclear. Germline V gene data show CDR1 as SGHRS and CDR2 as YFSETQ. There are 13 residues in the CDR3. V was shortened by 4 bases and J by 1 base, with 9 bases between the two germline ends. CDR3 nucleotides: TGCGCCAGCAGCAGTTCTCATTCCTACGAGCAGTACTTC. Amino acids: CASSSSHSYEQYF.